This T cell receptor (beta chain) emerged from a study of T cell responses to AZD1222 COVID-19 vaccine. Across the whole study: Pooled together were second doses at about 4 or about 12 weeks.

The ends were cut back, 0 bases at V and 1 base at J, with 4 bases in the middle. Germline V lookup: CDR1 SGHNT, CDR2 YYREEE (reference sequence). The CDR3 contains 13 residues. Sequencing was performed with immunoSEQ multiplex PCR; in TCRdb, only in-frame clones are kept and a portion is missing. The sample lists about 72,000 clones; around 86% were seen once. Source: peripheral blood, taken on day 0 of AZD1222 vaccination. This receptor was obtained from an adult in good health. This chain connects TRBV5-4 to TRBJ1-1; D gene ambiguous. For the CDR3, the DNA is TGTGCCAGCAGCTTGGCGGGGAACACTGAAGCTTTCTTT. It translates to CASSLAGNTEAFF. The whole variable domain, filled in from reference TRBV5-4 and TRBJ1-1, reads ETGVTQSPTHLIKTRGQQVTLRCSSQSGHNTVSWYQQALGQGPQFIFQYYREEENGRGNFPPRFSGLQFPNYSSELNVNALELDDSALYLCASSLAGNTEAFFGQGTRLTVV.